Shown below are 7 T cell receptor beta chains from a single sample sequenced in a study of tumor-infiltrating lymphocytes in primary liver carcinoma (dated by TCRdb to 2015 to 2018). These reads were obtained on an Illumina HiSeq 2500. Starting from roughly 500 ng total RNA, TCRbeta-specific cDNA was produced by reverse transcription with a constant-region primer and ProtoScript II reverse transcriptase. TCRbeta libraries were built with three nested multiplex PCR rounds, a slightly modified ARM-PCR procedure. Multiplex TRBV1-TRBV30 forward primers and a Cbeta reverse primer were used in the first two PCR rounds, each of which was run for approximately 9 cycles. Using fastp trimming at Q25 and MiXCR clonotype assembly, TCRdb reanalyzed the public sequencing data and kept in-frame beta chains. Rows merge per CDR3 protein into single entries with the most common DNA and genes. This sample has around 99,000 distinct CDR3 sequences in its table, and just under 70% of those were observed once. 27% of the sample belongs to the ten largest clones.

Total RNA and DNA were co-extracted without cell sorting from around 20-30 mg of bulk tissue using the AllPrep DNA/RNA mini kit. Sequenced: tumor-adjacent normal liver tissue. These receptors originate from a man aged 40-49 years with primary liver carcinoma and hepatitis B virus infection.

Details on this clonotype: A much bigger clone sits one base away, suggesting this may be a read error. The chain couples TRBV12-3 or TRBV12-4 to TRBJ2-3, with 9 bases that match TRBD2. After removal of 5 bases from V and 4 bases from J, the junction contained 19 bases not matched to a gene. The CDR3 spans 19 residues. CDR3 in DNA: TGTGCCAGCAGTCATGACGGATACTCCAGCGGGAGGTCCCCAGATACGCAGTATTTT. Amino acid sequence: CASSHDGYSSGRSPDTQYF.

Comments on this clonotype: Here the CDR3 omits its conserved ending phenylalanine or tryptophan, so a read error is the likely source. This sequence joins TRBV11-2 and TRBJ2-7, with D perhaps assigned TRBD1 or TRBD2 (5 bases each). Trimming stripped 5 bases from V and 2 bases from J, with 16 bases between. Germline V gives CDR1 SGHAT, CDR2 FQNNGV. The CDR3 is 15 residues long. The CDR3 sequence is CASSPGPGTTYEQYL. The CDR3 DNA is TGTGCCAGCAGCCCAGGACCGGGGACGACCTACGAGCAGTACTTA.

This clonotype was observed many times. The chain is built from TRBV5-1 and TRBJ2-1, with TRBD2 identical over 7 bases. The CDR3 loop spans 15 amino acids. Looked up from germline, CDR1 is SGHRS and CDR2 is YFSETQ. With V trimmed by 0 bases and J by 5 bases, 5 bases remained unmatched. The CDR3 protein is CASSLVSGQDNEQFF. The CDR3 DNA follows: TGCGCCAGCAGCTTGGTTAGCGGGCAAGACAATGAGCAGTTCTTC.

This clonotype has ten or more counts. The genes are TRBV6-5 and TRBJ1-6, with D maybe TRBD1 (6 bases). Germline CDR1 reads MNHEY; CDR2 reads SVGAGI. The CDR3 spans 14 residues. V lost 6 bases and J lost 7, with 13 bases in between. The DNA of the CDR3 is TGTGCCAGCAGAGGCGGGGGGCGGAATTCACCCCTCCACTTT. It encodes CASRGGGRNSPLHF.

Details on this clonotype: A clone one base away is much larger, so this may be a read error. The chain recombines TRBV6-2 or TRBV6-3 with TRBJ2-7; 11 bases fit TRBD2. CDR1 is MNHEY and CDR2 is SVGEGT in the germline V gene. This CDR3 spans 14 amino acids. V was clipped by 6 bases and J by 4 bases; unmatched bases: 5. In DNA form, the CDR3 reads TGTGCCAGCAGATGCGGGACTAGCGGTTACGAGCAGTACTTC. Protein sequence: CASRCGTSGYEQYF.

Comments on this clonotype: The CDR3 does not end in the conserved phenylalanine or tryptophan, so this is likely a read error. This rearrangement joins TRBV29-1 to TRBJ2-7; TRBD2 matches at 10 bases. J was trimmed by 4 bases and V by 1 base; bases with no gene match: 4. Germline CDR1 SQVTM, CDR2 ANQGSEA. This CDR3 has 14 residues. CDR3 DNA: TGCAGCGTTGAAGTGGCTAGCGGGAGTTACGAGCAGTACCTC. It specifies CSVEVASGSYEQYL.

The V and J genes are TRBV4-1 and TRBJ2-7; maybe TRBD2 (6 bases). The V end lost 4 bases, the J end lost 9 bases, and 19 bases lay between the germline ends. Germline CDR1 MGHRA, CDR2 YSYEKL. The CDR3 length is 14 residues. The CDR3 region is CASSPRDSLIRQYF. The CDR3 region has the DNA TGCGCCAGCAGCCCCAGGGACTCGCTGATTAGGCAGTACTTC.